This is a list of T cell receptor beta chains from one sample in a study of cytomegalovirus exposure and HLA in healthy donors. Clones were sequenced by immunoSEQ multiplex PCR, and TCRdb holds only the in-frame ones, with some missing. The sample records 90,000 to 120,000 clones, 81% being singletons. The sample taken for sequencing was PBMCs. The receptor source for this set is a young man in good health and CMV-seronegative. The CDR3 runs from the conserved cysteine through the conserved F or W. A D gene is named only where the DNA matches it firmly. Expanded clones are given a class, and other clones once, few, many or no size at all.

V gene,J gene,clone size,D gene,CDR3 DNA,CDR3 protein
TRBV4-2,TRBJ2-3,-,TRBD2,TGTGCCAGCAGCCCCTTGGGGACTAGCGGGGATACGCAGTATTTT,CASSPLGTSGDTQYF
TRBV2,TRBJ1-6,-,TRBD1,TGTGCCGGGGCAGGGGGATCTTCACCCCTCCACTTT,CAGAGGSSPLHF
TRBV9,TRBJ2-5,-,TRBD2,TGTGCCAGCAGCGTAGGCGGGGGGGTCTTAGAGACCCAGTACTTC,CASSVGGGVLETQYF
TRBV2,TRBJ2-5,-,TRBD2,TGTGCCAGCAGTGATTGGGCGGGGGGGCGAGAGACCCAGTACTTC,CASSDWAGGRETQYF
TRBV15,TRBJ1-1,-,-,TGTGCCACCAGCAGAGATCGAGGGATGAACACTGAAGCTTTCTTT,CATSRDRGMNTEAFF
TRBV4-1,TRBJ1-4,-,TRBD1,TGCGCCAGCAGCCAAGATTTCCTTTCCTACGACAGGGGGTTCCGGGAAAAACTGTTTTTT,CASSQDFLSYDRGFREKLFF
TRBV5-1,TRBJ1-1,once,-,TGCGCCAGCAGCCCTCTCACCGGGGGGAACACTGAAGCTTTCTTT,CASSPLTGGNTEAFF
TRBV27,TRBJ1-5,-,-,TGTGCCAGCAGTTATCAGAGCAATCAGCCCCAGCATTTT,CASSYQSNQPQHF
TRBV18,TRBJ1-2,-,-,TGTGCCAGCTCACCACCGACAGACCTTAACTATGGCTACACCTTC,CASSPPTDLNYGYTF
TRBV9,TRBJ2-5,-,TRBD1,TGTGCCAGCAGCGGGACAGGTCAGACCCAGTACTTC,CASSGTGQTQYF